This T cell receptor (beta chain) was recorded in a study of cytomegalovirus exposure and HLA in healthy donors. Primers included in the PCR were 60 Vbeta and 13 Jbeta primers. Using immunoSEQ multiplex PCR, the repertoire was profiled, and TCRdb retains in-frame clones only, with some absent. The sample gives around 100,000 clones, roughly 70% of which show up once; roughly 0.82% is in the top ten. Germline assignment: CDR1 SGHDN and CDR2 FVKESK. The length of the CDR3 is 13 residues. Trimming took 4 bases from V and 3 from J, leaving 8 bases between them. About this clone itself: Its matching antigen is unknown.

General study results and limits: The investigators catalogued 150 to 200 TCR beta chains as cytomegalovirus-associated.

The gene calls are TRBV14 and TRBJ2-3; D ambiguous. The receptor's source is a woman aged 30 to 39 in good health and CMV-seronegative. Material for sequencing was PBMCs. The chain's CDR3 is CASSRRFTDTQYF. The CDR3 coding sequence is TGTGCCAGCAGCCGGCGGTTTACAGATACGCAGTATTTT. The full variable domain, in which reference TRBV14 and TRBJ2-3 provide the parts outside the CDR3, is EAGVTQFPSHSVIEKGQTVTLRCDPISGHDNLYWYRRVMGKEIKFLLHFVKESKQDESGMPNNRFLAERTGGTYSTLKVQPAELEDSGVYFCASSRRFTDTQYFGPGTRLTVL.